This T cell receptor (beta chain) was captured in a study of cytomegalovirus exposure and HLA in healthy donors (dated by TCRdb to about 2017). Context from the whole study: According to an earlier analysis of 587 of the donors, 150 million to 200 million T cells yielded 117 million unique TCR beta sequences and approximately 300 Gb of sequence data. Among the roughly 400 genotyped donors, around 81% belonged to the genetic ancestry cluster associated with self-reported Caucasian donors. In a later analysis, previously published TCR beta repertoires from 600 to 850 donors were re-analyzed and high-resolution HLA genotyping was added so that TCR occurrence patterns could be studied. All discovery cohort repertoires had been generated on a single sequencing platform. An early release covering 550 to 650 HLA-typed donors comprised 250 to 350 gigabases of sequencing data and about 90 million unique TCR sequences. To decide whether each TCR beta V gene segment behaved as functional or pseudogenic, an earlier analysis of some 600 of the donors relied on high-throughput TCR beta sequencing. Roughly five DR-DQ haplotypes were treated as single units for association and clustering because of strong linkage in the cohort. The study used immunosequencing to profile the T cell repertoires of under 700 subjects and linked those repertoires to cytomegalovirus serostatus. High-throughput TCR immunosequencing, statistical association of individual TCRs with disease status, and machine learning were combined to predict cytomegalovirus infection status. Among some 400 genotyped donors of the cohort, an average of about 220,000 unique TCR beta nucleotide sequences was sequenced per donor, of which roughly 18% were non-productive. In the later analysis, no new phenotypic data were used to find candidate immune exposures; instead, reliance was placed on TCR beta sequences and their occurrence across donors. Typing coverage differed by locus: A, B, C, DRB1 and DQB1 were typed in about 620-630 donors, DQA1 in about 500, DPA1 in over 600, and DPB1 in 472. A later genetic analysis used genome-wide SNP genotypes for about 55% of the 666 donors, treating that subset as a discovery cohort. The study aimed to test whether cataloging public T cell receptors could reveal signatures of past pathogen exposure. Donor age, sex, ethnicity and CMV serostatus were compiled together with the repertoire data. A separate validation cohort of 100 to 150 different subjects was used in addition to the roughly 720-subject first cohort. HLA typing covered class I and class II loci at four-digit resolution. The study at large found these results: Only TCR beta chains were sequenced in this cohort, and the absence of alpha or paired-chain data limited detectable features. Most TCR sequences were observed very rarely across donors, whereas some public TCRs were present in many individuals. The study gave a list of about 160 TCR beta chains associated with cytomegalovirus. Roughly uniform sequencing depth across donors was assumed in presence/absence analyses, although this assumption may not hold. A later analysis reported that several top co-occurrence clusters appeared linked to parvovirus B19, influenza, CMV and Epstein-Barr virus. Some IMGT-functional V segments, including TRBV6-2 and TRBV6-3, could not be told apart with the 87-base-pair reads, so those segments were excluded. Because HLA typing was unavailable for some donors at each locus, only the typed subset was used in association tests. Linkage disequilibrium might explain the correlated functional status among segregating V segments, but an unknown experimental factor could not be ruled out. In a later analysis, TCR association rates were found to vary across HLA loci, with the most associated TCRs seen for DRB1 alleles and the fewest for HLA-C alleles. When HLA alleles, especially DR and DQ, strongly co-occurred, TCR associations were difficult to assign to individual alleles. Some 16 rarely observed V segments, including chromosome 9 orphons, were excluded from the earlier analysis of a few hundred of the donors because counts were too low. CMV serostatus was the only immune exposure information available for the cohort. A later analysis found that HLA-associated TCR beta chains were more clonally expanded and had lower generation probabilities than equally common non-associated chains. A further reported finding was that TCR beta sequences accurately predicted the HLA-A and HLA-B alleles for most subjects in the first cohort. A cluster of highly shared sequence variants was judged likely to be a technical artifact of the sequencing pipeline. Compared with the roughly 670-donor mean, donors in an Asian-associated ancestry cluster had fewer N-insertions in productive TCRs, according to a later genetic analysis. In an earlier analysis of 500 to 650 of the donors, most TCR beta V segments appeared in productive rearrangements about 87% or about 30% of the time, broadly matching IMGT annotations. At a false discovery rate of 0.05, a later analysis linked fewer than 20,000 TCR beta sequences to specific HLA alleles. In vitro tests confirmed that three of the cytomegalovirus-associated TCR beta chains recognize cytomegalovirus antigens. The classifier was reported to diagnose cytomegalovirus status with high specificity and sensitivity in both the original and validation cohorts. A later genetic analysis associated a missense DCLRE1C variant with V-gene and J-gene trimming of TCR beta chains, and an independent cohort replicated the association. The authors suggested that the approach could potentially be extended to other disease states and immunological phenotypes. A later analysis found that most CMV-associated TCR beta chains appeared HLA-restricted, with HLA associations seemingly driven largely by CMV exposure.

About this clone: Its antigen has not been determined. Base qualities are not at hand, and no much larger clone is one base apart.

Library preparation used the immunoSEQ multiplex PCR assay. The multiplex PCR relied on a mix of 60 forward primers for TCR Vbeta segments and 13 reverse primers for TCR Jbeta segments. The CDR3 region of rearranged TCR beta genes was amplified from genomic DNA by a multiplex PCR assay. The amplified TCR beta libraries were sequenced on the Illumina HiSeq System as 87-base-pair reads. The original pipeline was this. In a later analysis, tens of millions of unique TCR beta chains were counted across the roughly 610 repertoires, and about 10 million of these chains were shared by at least two donors. A nearest-neighbor algorithm error-corrected the raw reads and collapsed the reads into unique sequences, merging closely related sequences to remove PCR and sequencing errors. V, D and J gene segments were assigned by aligning CDR3 sequences to IMGT reference sequences. Each retained sequence needed at least a six-nucleotide match to both a V gene segment and a J gene segment. A rearrangement was called productive if the CDR3 had no stop codons and remained in frame with V and J, and every other rearrangement was called non-productive. Following IMGT convention, CDR3 was defined as the stretch from the second conserved V-encoded cysteine up to the conserved J-encoded phenylalanine. The earlier analysis of a few hundred of the donors excluded sequences that lacked an unambiguous match to a single V gene segment. An earlier analysis of a few hundred of the donors called V segments functional above 56.7% productive rearrangements and segregating when the between-donor standard deviation exceeded 5%. A statistical classification framework was built for diagnosing cytomegalovirus status from the catalog of TCR beta chain sequences. V and J gene assignment, in a later analysis, came from comparing TCR nucleotide sequences with IMGT/GENE-DB human TR gene sequences. In a later analysis, CDR3 sequences and most-parsimonious VDJ recombination scenarios were assigned using the TCRdist pipeline. In a later analysis, each TCR beta chain was defined by its CDR3 amino acid sequence together with its V-gene family, and reads lacking a unique V-gene family were excluded. In a later analysis, several hundred highly shared, low-generation-probability nucleotide sequences were removed to address suspected cross-contamination and a sequencing artifact. A later analysis calculated a clonal expansion index for each public chain from normalized within-repertoire ranks of inferred template counts. A later analysis computed generation probabilities with a VDJ recombination model fitted to out-of-frame rearrangements, and checked the results against IGoR. A later analysis scored TCR-TCR, TCR-HLA and TCR-CMV co-occurrence with hypergeometric tests, applying a repertoire-size bias correction to TCR pairs. To estimate false discovery rates, a later analysis permuted the HLA or CMV assignments 20 times. A later analysis grouped co-occurring TCRs with DBSCAN, adding TCRdist sequence similarity when clustering within HLA-allele-positive subsets. Repertoires with fewer than 30,000 or more than 120,000 public chains, plus five repertoires with anomalous nucleotide sharing, were excluded from co-occurrence clustering. Drawn from immuneACCESS, this table holds only the in-frame rearrangements with V and J called that TCRdb kept. Clones are partly lost; checked studies trace under half to an unresolved V gene and leave the rest unexplained. The DNA was the basis for D and trimming; V, J and clone size are from that table. This sample is represented by about 98,000 clones; more than 65% of them were singletons. Clones ranked in the top ten supply 7% to 10% of the sample.

The cohort was made up of under 800 healthy bone marrow donors. All cohort members were sampled while nominally healthy, although unrecorded immune exposures were likely present. CMV serostatus was positive for about 300 and negative for about 55% of the roughly 670 cohort members, and was not recorded for this donor. A peripheral blood sample was provided by each donor, and peripheral blood mononuclear cells were used for TCR beta sequencing. The Qiagen DNeasy Blood Extraction Kit was used to extract genomic DNA from the blood cell samples. At the junction V is shortened by 2 bases and J by 2 bases, with 6 bases in between. CDR1 and CDR2, looked up from the germline V gene, are KGHSH and LQKENI. From the cysteine through the phenylalanine, the CDR3 covers 13 amino acids. The CDR3 DNA has 39 bases and is translated from base 1.

This TCR came from a human donor in good health. The sequenced sample consisted of PBMCs. The chain joins TRBV18 to TRBJ2-5; there is no confident call for the D gene. The nucleotide sequence reads TGTGCCAGCTCACCAATGCAGCAAGAGACCCAGTACTTC. This sequence encodes CASSPMQQETQYF.